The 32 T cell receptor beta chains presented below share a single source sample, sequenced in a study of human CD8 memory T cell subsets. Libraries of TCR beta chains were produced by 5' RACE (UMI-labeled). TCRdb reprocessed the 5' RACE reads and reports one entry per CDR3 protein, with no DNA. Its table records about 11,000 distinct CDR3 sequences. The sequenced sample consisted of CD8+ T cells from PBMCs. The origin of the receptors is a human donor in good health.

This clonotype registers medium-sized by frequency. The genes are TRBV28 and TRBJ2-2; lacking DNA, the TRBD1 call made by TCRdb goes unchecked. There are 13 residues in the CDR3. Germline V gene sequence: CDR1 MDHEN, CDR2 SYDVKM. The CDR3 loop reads CASSPLPTGELFF. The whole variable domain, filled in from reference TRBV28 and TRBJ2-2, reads DVKVTQSSRYLVKRTGEKVFLECVQDMDHENMFWYRQDPGLGLRLIYFSYDVKMKEKGDIPEGYSVSREKKERFSLILESASTNQTSMYLCASSPLPTGELFFGEGSRLTVL.

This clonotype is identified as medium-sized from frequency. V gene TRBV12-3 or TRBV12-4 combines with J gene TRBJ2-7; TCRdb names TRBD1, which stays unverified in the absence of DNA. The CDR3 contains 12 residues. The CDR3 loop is CASSLDIYEQYF.

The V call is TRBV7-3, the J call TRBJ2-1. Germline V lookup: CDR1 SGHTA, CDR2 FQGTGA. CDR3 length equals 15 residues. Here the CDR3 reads CASSLGLSSYNEQFF.

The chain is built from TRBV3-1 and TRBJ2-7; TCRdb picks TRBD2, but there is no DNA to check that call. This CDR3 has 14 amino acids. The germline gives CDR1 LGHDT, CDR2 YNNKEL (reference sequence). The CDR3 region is CASSVSGRSYEQYF.

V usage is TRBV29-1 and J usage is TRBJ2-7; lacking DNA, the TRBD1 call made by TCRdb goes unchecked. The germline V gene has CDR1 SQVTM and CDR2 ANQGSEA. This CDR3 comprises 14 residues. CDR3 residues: CSVVTDRESYEQYF.

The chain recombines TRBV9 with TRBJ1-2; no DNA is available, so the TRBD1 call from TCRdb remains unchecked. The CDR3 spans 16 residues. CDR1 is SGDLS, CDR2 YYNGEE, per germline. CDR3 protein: CASSPRTQGMNYGYTF.

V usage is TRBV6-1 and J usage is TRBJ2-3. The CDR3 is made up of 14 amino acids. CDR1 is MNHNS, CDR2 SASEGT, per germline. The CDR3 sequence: CASSELGLGRTQYF.

The CDR3: CASSPGTVSNQPQHF. The V gene is TRBV12-3 or TRBV12-4, the J gene TRBJ1-5; absent DNA, TCRdb's TRBD1 call cannot be checked. The CDR3 extends over 15 amino acids.

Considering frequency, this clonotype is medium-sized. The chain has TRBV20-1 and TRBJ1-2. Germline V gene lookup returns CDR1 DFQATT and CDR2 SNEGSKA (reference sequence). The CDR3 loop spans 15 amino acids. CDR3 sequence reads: CSARDGRSRNYGYTF.

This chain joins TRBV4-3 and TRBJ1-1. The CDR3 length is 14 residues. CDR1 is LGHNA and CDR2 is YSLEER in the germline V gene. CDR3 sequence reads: CASSRTQRNTEAFF.

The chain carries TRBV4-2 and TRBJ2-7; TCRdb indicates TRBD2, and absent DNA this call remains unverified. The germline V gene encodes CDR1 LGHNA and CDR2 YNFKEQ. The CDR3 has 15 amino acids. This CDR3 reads CASSPTSGPTYEQYF.

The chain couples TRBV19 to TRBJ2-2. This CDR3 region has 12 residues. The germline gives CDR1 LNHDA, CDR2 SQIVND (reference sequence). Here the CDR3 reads CASSIVGRELFF.

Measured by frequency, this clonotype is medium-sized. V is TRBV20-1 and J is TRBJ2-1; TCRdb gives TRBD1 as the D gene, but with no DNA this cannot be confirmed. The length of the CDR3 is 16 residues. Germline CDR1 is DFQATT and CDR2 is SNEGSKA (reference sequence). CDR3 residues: CSARDLDGTLWDEQFF.

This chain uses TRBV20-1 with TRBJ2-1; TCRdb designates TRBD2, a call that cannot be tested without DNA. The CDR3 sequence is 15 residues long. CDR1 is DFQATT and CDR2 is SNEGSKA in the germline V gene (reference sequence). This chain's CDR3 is CSARSGLAAYNEQFF.

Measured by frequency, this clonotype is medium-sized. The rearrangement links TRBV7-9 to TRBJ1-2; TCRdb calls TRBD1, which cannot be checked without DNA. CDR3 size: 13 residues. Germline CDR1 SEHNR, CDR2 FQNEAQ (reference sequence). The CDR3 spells CASSHLLDRAWTF.

The chain's CDR3 is CASSQDQGDTQYF. J is TRBJ2-3 and V is TRBV4-1; TCRdb picks TRBD1, but there is no DNA to check that call. The CDR3 loop spans 13 amino acids. The V gene's germline CDR1 is MGHRA and CDR2 YSYEKL.

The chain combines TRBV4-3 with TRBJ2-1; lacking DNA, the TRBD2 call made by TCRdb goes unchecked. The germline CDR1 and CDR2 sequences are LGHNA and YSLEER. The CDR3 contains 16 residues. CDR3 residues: CASSQDYPSENNEQFF.

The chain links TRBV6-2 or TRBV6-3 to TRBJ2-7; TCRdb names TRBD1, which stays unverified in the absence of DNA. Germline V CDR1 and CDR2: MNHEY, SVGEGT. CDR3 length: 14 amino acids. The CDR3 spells CASSYWDISYEQYF.

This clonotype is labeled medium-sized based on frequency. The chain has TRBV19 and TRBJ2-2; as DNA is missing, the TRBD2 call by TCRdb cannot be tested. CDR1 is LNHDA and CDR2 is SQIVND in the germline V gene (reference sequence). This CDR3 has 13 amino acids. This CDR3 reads CASSMGGAGELFF.

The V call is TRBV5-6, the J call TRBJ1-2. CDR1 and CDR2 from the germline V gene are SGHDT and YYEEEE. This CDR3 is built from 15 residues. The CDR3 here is CASSLGWSFGYGYTF.

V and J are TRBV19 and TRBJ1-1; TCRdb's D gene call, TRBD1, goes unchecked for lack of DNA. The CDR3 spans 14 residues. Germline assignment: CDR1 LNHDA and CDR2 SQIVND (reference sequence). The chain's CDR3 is CASSRTPGNTEAFF.

The CDR3 loop is CASSEGTAQPQHF. The gene calls are TRBV25-1 and TRBJ1-5. CDR1 is MGHDK, CDR2 SYGVNS, per germline. CDR3 size: 13 residues.

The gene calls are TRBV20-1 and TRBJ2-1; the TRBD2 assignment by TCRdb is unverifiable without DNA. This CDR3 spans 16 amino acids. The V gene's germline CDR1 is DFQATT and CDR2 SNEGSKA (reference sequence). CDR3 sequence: CSARGWAGGPGNEQFF.

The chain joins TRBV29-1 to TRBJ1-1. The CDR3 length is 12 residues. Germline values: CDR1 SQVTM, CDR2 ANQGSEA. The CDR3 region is CSVHEGNTEAFF.

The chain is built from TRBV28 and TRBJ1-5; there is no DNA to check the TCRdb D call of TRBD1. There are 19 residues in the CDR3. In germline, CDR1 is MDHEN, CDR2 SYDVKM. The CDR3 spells CASSTRPSAGSYSNQPQHF.

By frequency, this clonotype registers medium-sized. The CDR3 loop is CASSEYYGQGLDGYTF. V usage is TRBV25-1 and J usage is TRBJ1-2; the TCRdb D gene call, TRBD1, has no DNA to confirm it. Germline V gives CDR1 MGHDK, CDR2 SYGVNS. CDR3 length: 16 residues.

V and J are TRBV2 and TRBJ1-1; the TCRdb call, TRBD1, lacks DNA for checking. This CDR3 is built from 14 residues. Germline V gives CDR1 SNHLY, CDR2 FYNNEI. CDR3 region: CASSGDRGYTEAFF.

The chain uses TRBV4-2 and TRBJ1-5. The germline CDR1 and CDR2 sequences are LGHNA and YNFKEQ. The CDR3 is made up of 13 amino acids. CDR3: CASSLSTAQPQHF.

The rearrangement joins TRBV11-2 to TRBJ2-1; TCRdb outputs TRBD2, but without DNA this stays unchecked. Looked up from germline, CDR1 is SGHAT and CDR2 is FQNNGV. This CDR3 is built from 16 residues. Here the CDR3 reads CASSSLQRDGHNEQFF.

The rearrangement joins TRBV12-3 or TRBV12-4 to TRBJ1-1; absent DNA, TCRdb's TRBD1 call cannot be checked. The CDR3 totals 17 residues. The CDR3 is CASSLPPDRGKNTEAFF.

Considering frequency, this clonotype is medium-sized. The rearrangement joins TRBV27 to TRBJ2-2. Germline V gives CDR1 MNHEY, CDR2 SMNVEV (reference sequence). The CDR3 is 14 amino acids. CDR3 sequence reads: CASRQGPNTGELFF.

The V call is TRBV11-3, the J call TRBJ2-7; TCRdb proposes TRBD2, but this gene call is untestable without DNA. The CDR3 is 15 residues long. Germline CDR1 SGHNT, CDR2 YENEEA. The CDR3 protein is CASSLAGLTTYEQYF.